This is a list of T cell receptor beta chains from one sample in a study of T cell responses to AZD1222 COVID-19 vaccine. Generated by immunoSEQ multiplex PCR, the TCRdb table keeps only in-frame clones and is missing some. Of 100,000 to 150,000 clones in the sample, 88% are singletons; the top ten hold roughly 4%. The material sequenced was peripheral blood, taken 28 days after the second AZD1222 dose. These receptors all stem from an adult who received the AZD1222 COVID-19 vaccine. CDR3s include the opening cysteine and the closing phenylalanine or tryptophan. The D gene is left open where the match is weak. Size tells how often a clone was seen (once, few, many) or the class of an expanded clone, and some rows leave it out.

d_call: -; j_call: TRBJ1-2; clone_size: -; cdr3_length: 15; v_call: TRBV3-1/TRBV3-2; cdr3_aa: CASSLLGHFPTGYTF; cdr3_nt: TGTGCCAGCAGCCTCCTTGGGCATTTCCCGACGGGCTACACCTTC
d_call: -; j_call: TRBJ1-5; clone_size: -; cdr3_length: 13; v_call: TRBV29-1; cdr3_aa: CSVGQADNQPQHF; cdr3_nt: TGCAGCGTTGGACAGGCGGACAATCAGCCCCAGCATTTT
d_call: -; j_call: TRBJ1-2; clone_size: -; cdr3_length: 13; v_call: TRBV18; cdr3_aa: CASSLGTSYGYTF; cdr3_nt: TGTGCCAGCTCCCTCGGGACATCCTATGGCTACACCTTC
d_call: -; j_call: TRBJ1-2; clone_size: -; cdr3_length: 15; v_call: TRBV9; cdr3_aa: CASSVLGSALEGYTF; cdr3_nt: TGTGCCAGCAGCGTCCTGGGCAGTGCTTTGGAGGGCTACACCTTC
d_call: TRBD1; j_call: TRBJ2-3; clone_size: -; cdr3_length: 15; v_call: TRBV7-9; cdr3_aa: CASSPDRTGAEGQYF; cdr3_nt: TGTGCCAGCAGCCCCGATCGGACAGGGGCGGAGGGGCAGTATTTT
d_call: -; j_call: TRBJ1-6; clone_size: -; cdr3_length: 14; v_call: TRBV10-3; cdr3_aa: CAISAGWGNSPLHF; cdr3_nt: TGTGCCATCAGTGCAGGGTGGGGAAATTCACCCCTCCACTTT
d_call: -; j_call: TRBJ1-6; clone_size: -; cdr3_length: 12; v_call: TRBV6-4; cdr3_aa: CASSQNNSPLHF; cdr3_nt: TGTGCCAGTTCCCAGAATAATTCACCCCTCCACTTT
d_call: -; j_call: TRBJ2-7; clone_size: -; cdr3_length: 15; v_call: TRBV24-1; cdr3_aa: CATSDLKAGTYEQYF; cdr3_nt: TGTGCCACCAGTGATTTAAAGGCTGGGACCTACGAGCAGTACTTC
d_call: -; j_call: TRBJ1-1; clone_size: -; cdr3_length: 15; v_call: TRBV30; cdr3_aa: CAWKQQGGLNTEAFF; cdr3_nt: TGTGCCTGGAAACAACAGGGAGGACTGAACACTGAAGCTTTCTTT
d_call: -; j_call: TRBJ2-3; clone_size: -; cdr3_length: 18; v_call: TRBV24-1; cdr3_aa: CATSDPDPGRTSTDTQYF; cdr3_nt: TGTGCCACCAGTGACCCTGACCCGGGAAGAACCAGCACAGATACGCAGTATTTT
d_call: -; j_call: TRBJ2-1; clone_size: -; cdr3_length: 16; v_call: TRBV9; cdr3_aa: CASSVDDLGLYNEQFF; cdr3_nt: TGTGCCAGCAGCGTAGACGATTTAGGGCTTTACAATGAGCAGTTCTTC
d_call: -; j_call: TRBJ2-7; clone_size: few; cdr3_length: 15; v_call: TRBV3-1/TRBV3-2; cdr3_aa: CASSQDPGVGNEQYF; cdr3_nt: TGTGCCAGCAGCCAAGACCCCGGGGTAGGGAACGAGCAGTACTTC